Described below is a single TCR beta chain sequence and its context. These data come from a study of blood T cell repertoires in COVID-19. About the research overall: Collection of acute and convalescent COVID-19 samples took place in the United States, Italy and Spain.

How the authors handled the data: Amplification of reference gene primers provided the estimated nucleated cell counts. Measured with immunoSEQ multiplex PCR; TCRdb has only the in-frame clones, and not every one. Clone size and the V and J calls come from that table; the DNA yielded D and trimming. The sample yields roughly 220,000 clones, 84% seen once. Looked up from germline, CDR1 is LGHDT and CDR2 is YNNKEL (reference sequence). Germline trimming cut 1 base from V and 2 bases from J; bases unmatched to any gene: 4. The CDR3 totals 15 residues. The V gene is TRBV3-1 (or the pseudogene TRBV3-2), the J gene TRBJ2-5; 7 nucleotides match TRBD2. Sequences were obtained from peripheral blood. The sequence derives from a man aged 25 to 40 with active or convalescent COVID-19. CDR3 in amino acids: CASSQAGGRQETQYF. In DNA, the CDR3 is TGTGCCAGCAGCCAAGCTGGCGGGAGACAAGAGACCCAGTACTTC.